The rows below give T cell receptor beta chains drawn from one sample of a study of OX40 agonist ivuxolimab in advanced cancers. Assay: immunoSEQ multiplex PCR; the TCRdb copy retains only in-frame clones and omits some. The data hold about 64,000 clones, with roughly four fifths observed a single time. The sequences come from CD4+ or CD8+ T cells sorted from blood, collected in a trial of the OX40 agonist ivuxolimab. Source of these receptors: an adult with an advanced solid tumor such as melanoma, head and neck, liver or kidney cancer. Each CDR3 is given with its conserved first and last residue. The order of the fields is V gene, clone size, D gene, J gene, CDR3 DNA, CDR3 protein. D genes are given only for firm matches. A row's size may be missing; if present it is once, few, many or a size class.

TRBV2	-	TRBD1	TRBJ1-2	TGTGCCAGCCACCCAGGACAGGCCGCTAACTATGGCTACACCTTC	CASHPGQAANYGYTF
TRBV19	-	TRBD1	TRBJ2-5	TGTGCCAGTAGTATTCGACAGGGGCTCCAAGAGACCCAGTACTTC	CASSIRQGLQETQYF
TRBV7-3	-	TRBD1	TRBJ1-6	TGTGCCAGCAGCCCAACCGCCGGGACAGGAGATAATTCACCCCTCCACTTT	CASSPTAGTGDNSPLHF
TRBV28	-	-	TRBJ1-6	TGTGCCAGCAGTTCCTCCCCGGTAGTGTTCCACTTT	CASSSSPVVFHF
TRBV4-1	-	-	TRBJ2-3	TGCGCCAGCAGCCTACGACCGCAACCGCCTAGCACAGATACGCAGTATTTT	CASSLRPQPPSTDTQYF
TRBV7-2	-	TRBD1	TRBJ2-7	TGTGCCAGCAGCTTGGTGGACAGGGCCTACGAGCAGTACTTC	CASSLVDRAYEQYF
TRBV7-6	-	TRBD1	TRBJ2-2	TGTGCCAGCAGCCAACGTTGGACAGGGAGCACCGGGGAGCTGTTTTTT	CASSQRWTGSTGELFF
TRBV5-4	-	-	TRBJ2-5	TGTGCCAGCAGCTTTGACGGGACCCTCCAAGAGACCCAGTACTTC	CASSFDGTLQETQYF
TRBV11-2	once	-	TRBJ2-5	TGTGCCAGCAGCTTGAACGCGGGGCGAACCGAGACCCAGTACTTC	CASSLNAGRTETQYF
TRBV9	-	TRBD2	TRBJ2-7	TGTGCCAGCGGAGGACGTGGCGGGAGGAAGAGTTCCTACGAGCAGTACTTC	CASGGRGGRKSSYEQYF
TRBV28	-	TRBD2	TRBJ2-1	TGTGCCAGCAGTGGACTAGCGGGGTCCTTCAATGAGCAGTTCTTC	CASSGLAGSFNEQFF
TRBV18	-	TRBD1	TRBJ1-1	TGTGCCAGCTCACAAAGGACAGGGGGGGACACTGAAGCTTTCTTT	CASSQRTGGDTEAFF
TRBV19	-	-	TRBJ2-1	TGTGCCAGTCAGCAGTTATGGGGTGAGCAGTTCTTC	CASQQLWGEQFF
TRBV28	-	-	TRBJ2-7	TGTGCCAGCAGGGGGGTCTCCTACGAGCAGTACTTC	CASRGVSYEQYF
TRBV10-3	-	TRBD2	TRBJ2-7	TGTGCCATCAGTGGGACTAGCGGCTTGCAGTACTTC	CAISGTSGLQYF
TRBV28	-	-	TRBJ1-3	TGTGCCAGCAGTATACAGAGAAACACCATATATTTT	CASSIQRNTIYF
TRBV19	-	TRBD1	TRBJ1-5	TGTGCCAGTAGTATGACAGGGCAGCAGCCCCAGCATTTT	CASSMTGQQPQHF
TRBV6-4	-	-	TRBJ1-4	TGTGCCAGCAGTAATAGGGGCCGGGGGGATGAAAAACTGTTTTTT	CASSNRGRGDEKLFF
TRBV6-1	-	TRBD1	TRBJ1-1	TGTGCCAGCAATAGGGGGCCCACTGAAGCTTTCTTT	CASNRGPTEAFF
TRBV28	-	TRBD1	TRBJ1-6	TGTGCCAGCAGTCCTCCTACCGGGACAGGGGTTTCACCCCTCCACTTT	CASSPPTGTGVSPLHF
TRBV5-1	-	-	TRBJ2-2	TGCGCCAGCAGCTGGGCGGGACCGAACACCGGGGAGCTGTTTTTT	CASSWAGPNTGELFF
TRBV5-5	-	-	TRBJ1-1	TGTGCCAGCAGCCCGGACACGAACACTGAAGCTTTCTTT	CASSPDTNTEAFF
TRBV2	-	TRBD1	TRBJ2-3	TGTGCCAGCAGGGGGAAGAGGGGGCTGGCAGATACGCAGTATTTT	CASRGKRGLADTQYF
TRBV29-1	-	-	TRBJ1-4	TGCAGCGTTGAAGATGGGGGAGTAGGTGAAAAACTGTTTTTT	CSVEDGGVGEKLFF
TRBV9	-	-	TRBJ1-6	TGTGCCAGCAGCGTAGAGGCAGGGACTTCACCCCTCCACTTT	CASSVEAGTSPLHF
TRBV6-6	-	-	TRBJ1-6	TGTGCCAGCTCCCCCCGGGGGGGAGATAATTCACCCCTCCACTTT	CASSPRGGDNSPLHF